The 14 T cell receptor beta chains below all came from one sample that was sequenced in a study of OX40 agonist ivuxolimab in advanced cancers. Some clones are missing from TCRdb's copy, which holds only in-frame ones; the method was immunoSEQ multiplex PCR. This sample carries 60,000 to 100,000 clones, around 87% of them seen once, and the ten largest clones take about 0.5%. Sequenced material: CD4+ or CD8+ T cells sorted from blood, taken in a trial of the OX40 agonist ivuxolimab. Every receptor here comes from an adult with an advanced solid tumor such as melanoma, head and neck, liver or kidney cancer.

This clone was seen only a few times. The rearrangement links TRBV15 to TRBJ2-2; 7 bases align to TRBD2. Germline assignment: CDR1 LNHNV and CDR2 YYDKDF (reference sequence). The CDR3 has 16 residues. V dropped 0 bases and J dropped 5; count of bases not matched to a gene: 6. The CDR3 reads CATSRDYGSGTGELFF. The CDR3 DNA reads TGTGCCACCAGCAGAGATTACGGTAGCGGGACCGGGGAGCTGTTTTTT.

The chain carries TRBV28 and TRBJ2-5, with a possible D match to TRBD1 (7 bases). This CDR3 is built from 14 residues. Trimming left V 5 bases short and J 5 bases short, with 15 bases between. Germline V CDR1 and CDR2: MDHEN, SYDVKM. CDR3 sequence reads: CASSPLRGQETQYF. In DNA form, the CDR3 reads TGTGCCAGCAGTCCGTTGCGGGGACAGGAGACCCAGTACTTC.

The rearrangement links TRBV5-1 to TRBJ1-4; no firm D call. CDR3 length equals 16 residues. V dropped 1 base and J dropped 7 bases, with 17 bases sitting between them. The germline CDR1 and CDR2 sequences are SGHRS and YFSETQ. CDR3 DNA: TGCGCCAGCAGCTTGAGCCCCAAGCTAGAGGGTGAAAAACTGTTTTTT. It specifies CASSLSPKLEGEKLFF.

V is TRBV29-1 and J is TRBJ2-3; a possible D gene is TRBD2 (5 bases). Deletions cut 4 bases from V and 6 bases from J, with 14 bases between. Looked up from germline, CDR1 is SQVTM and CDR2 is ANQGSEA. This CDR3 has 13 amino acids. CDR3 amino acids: CSVGRTPEDTQYF. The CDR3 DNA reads TGCAGCGTTGGCCGGACTCCGGAGGATACGCAGTATTTT.

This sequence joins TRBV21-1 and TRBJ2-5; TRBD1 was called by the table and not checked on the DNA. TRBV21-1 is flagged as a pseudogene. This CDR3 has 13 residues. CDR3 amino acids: CASSKGQQETQYF. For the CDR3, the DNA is TGTGCCAGCAGCAAGGGGCAACAAGAGACCCAGTACTTC.

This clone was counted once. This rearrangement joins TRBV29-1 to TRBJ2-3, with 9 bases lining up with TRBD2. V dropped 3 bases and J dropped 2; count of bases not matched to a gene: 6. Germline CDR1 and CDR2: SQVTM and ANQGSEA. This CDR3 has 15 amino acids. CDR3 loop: CSVEFSGGLTDTQYF. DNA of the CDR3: TGCAGCGTTGAGTTTAGCGGGGGCCTCACAGATACGCAGTATTTT.

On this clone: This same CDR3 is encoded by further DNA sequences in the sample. The CDR3 spells CASSLAGFEAFF. CDR3 DNA: TGTGCCAGCAGCTTGGCGGGGTTTGAAGCTTTCTTT. V is TRBV5-6 and J is TRBJ1-1; D remains unclear. CDR3 length: 12 residues. Germline CDR1 reads SGHDT; CDR2 reads YYEEEE. V was cut by 0 bases and J by 7 bases, with 7 bases left in between.

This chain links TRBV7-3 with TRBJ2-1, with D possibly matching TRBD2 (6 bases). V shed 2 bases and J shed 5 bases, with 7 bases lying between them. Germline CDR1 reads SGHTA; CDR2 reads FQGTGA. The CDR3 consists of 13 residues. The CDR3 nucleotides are TGTGCCAGCAGCTTAGCTAGCGACAATGAGCAGTTCTTC. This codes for CASSLASDNEQFF. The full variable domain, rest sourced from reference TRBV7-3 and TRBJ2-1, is GAGVSQTPSNKVTEKGKYVELRCDPISGHTALYWYRQSLGQGPEFLIYFQGTGAADDSGLPNDRFFAVRPEGSVSTLKIQRTERGDSAVYLCASSLASDNEQFFGPGTRLTVL.

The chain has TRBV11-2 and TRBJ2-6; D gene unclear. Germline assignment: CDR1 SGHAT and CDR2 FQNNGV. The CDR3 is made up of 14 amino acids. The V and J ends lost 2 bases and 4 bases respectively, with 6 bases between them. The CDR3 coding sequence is TGTGCCAGCAGCTTATTTCCCGGGGCCAACGTCCTGACTTTC. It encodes CASSLFPGANVLTF.

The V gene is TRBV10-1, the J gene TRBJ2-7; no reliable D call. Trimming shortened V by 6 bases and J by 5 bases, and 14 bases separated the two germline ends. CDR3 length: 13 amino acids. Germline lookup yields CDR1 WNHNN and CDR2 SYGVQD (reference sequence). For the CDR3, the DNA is TGCGCCAGCAGCCAGACGGTCCGGGACGAGCAGTACTTC. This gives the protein CASSQTVRDEQYF.

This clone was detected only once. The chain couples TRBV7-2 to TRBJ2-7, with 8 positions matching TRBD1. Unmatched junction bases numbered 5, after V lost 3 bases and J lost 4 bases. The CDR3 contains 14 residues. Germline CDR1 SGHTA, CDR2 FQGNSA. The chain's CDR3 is CASSLRQGLYEQYF. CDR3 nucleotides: TGTGCCAGCAGCTTGCGACAGGGGCTTTACGAGCAGTACTTC.

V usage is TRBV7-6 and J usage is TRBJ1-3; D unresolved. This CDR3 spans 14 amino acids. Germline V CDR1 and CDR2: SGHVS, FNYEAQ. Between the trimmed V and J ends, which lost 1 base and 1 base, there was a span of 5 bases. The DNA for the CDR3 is TGTGCCAGCAGCTTAGGAGGGTCTGGAAACACCATATATTTT. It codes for CASSLGGSGNTIYF.

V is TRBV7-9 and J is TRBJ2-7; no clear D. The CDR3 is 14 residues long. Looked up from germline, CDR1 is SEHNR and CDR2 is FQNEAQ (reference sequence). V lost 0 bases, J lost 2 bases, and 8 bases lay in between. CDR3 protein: CASSLAAWPYEQYF. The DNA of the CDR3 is TGTGCCAGCAGCTTAGCTGCGTGGCCCTACGAGCAGTACTTC.

The CDR3 sequence is CASSLSTAVYGDTQYF. In nucleotides, the CDR3 is TGTGCCAGCAGCTTATCCACTGCAGTATATGGGGATACGCAGTATTTT. The chain joins TRBV11-3 to TRBJ2-3; D remains unclear. Trimming pared 2 bases from V and 6 bases from J, leaving 18 bases between. The CDR3 is 16 residues long. CDR1 and CDR2 (germline): SGHNT, YENEEA.